This T cell receptor (beta chain) was recorded in a study of cytomegalovirus exposure and HLA in healthy donors. Notes on the study in general: In a later analysis, TCR beta V- and J-gene trimming was associated with a missense DCLRE1C variant.

To note about this clone: The antigen is not known.

The primer mix had 60 Vbeta and 13 Jbeta primers. Assay: immunoSEQ multiplex PCR; the TCRdb copy retains only in-frame clones and omits some. This table has around 85,000 clones, more than 75% appearing once. The germline gives CDR1 ENHRY, CDR2 SYGVKD. CDR3 length: 13 amino acids. V lost 7 bases to trimming and J lost 7 bases, with 16 bases between them. Sequencing was carried out using PBMCs. This receptor was identified in a woman aged 45-60 years in good health and CMV-seropositive. The chain links TRBV10-3 to TRBJ1-2; D not resolved. The CDR3 sequence: CAITNEQIAGYTF. DNA of the CDR3: TGTGCCATCACTAATGAGCAGATAGCTGGCTACACCTTC.